Below, 26 T cell receptor beta chains from the same sample are listed, as sequenced in a study of Ad26.COV2.S vaccination and SARS-CoV-2 variants. Documented treatment: approximately 18 received Ad26.COV2.S at low or high dose, single or two shots; a few received placebo; per-sample allocation not given. At day 63 after the first vaccine or placebo injection, samples were drawn. The protocol was immunoSEQ multiplex PCR, while the TCRdb copy is restricted to in-frame clones and leaves out a portion. The repertoire holds fewer than 400,000 clones, with about nine tenths as singletons. Here the sequenced sample was peripheral blood, taken in a trial of Ad26.COV2.S vaccine versus placebo. Receptors were obtained from a person between 18 and 65 years old who received the Ad26.COV2.S COVID-19 vaccine or a placebo.

This clone was recorded once. The rearrangement links TRBV19 to TRBJ1-2; D not resolved. Germline-derived CDR1 and CDR2 are LNHDA and SQIVND (reference sequence). The CDR3 sequence is 14 residues long. V was clipped by 5 bases and J by 2 bases, with 12 bases between them. The CDR3 loop is CASSPSGMNYGYTF. CDR3 nucleotide sequence: TGTGCCAGTAGTCCGTCAGGTATGAACTATGGCTACACCTTC.

V and J are TRBV19 and TRBJ1-5; possibly TRBD1 for D (5 bases). The germline gives CDR1 LNHDA, CDR2 SQIVND (reference sequence). Trimming took off 1 base at V and 2 bases at J, with 12 bases between the two ends. The length of the CDR3 is 16 residues. CDR3 sequence reads: CASSIGDRLGNQPQHF. In DNA, the CDR3 is TGTGCCAGTAGTATAGGTGACAGACTGGGCAATCAGCCCCAGCATTTT.

The chain combines TRBV5-4 with TRBJ2-1; 9 nucleotides line up with TRBD2. J was trimmed by 8 bases and V by 4 bases; bases with no gene match: 4. CDR1 is SGHNT and CDR2 is YYREEE in the germline V gene (reference sequence). CDR3 length: 13 residues. The CDR3, as DNA: TGTGCCAGCAGCAAGGGGACTAGCCATGAGCAGTTCTTC. Encoded protein: CASSKGTSHEQFF.

The chain has TRBV24-1 and TRBJ2-1; unclear D gene. The CDR3 is made up of 9 amino acids. V was shortened by 7 bases and J by 8 bases, with 2 bases between the two germline ends. Germline CDR1 KGHDR, CDR2 SFDVKD. In nucleotides, the CDR3 is TGTGCCACCAGACATGAGCAGTTCTTC. Amino acids: CATRHEQFF.

This rearrangement joins TRBV7-2 to TRBJ1-5; D unclear. Looked up from germline, CDR1 is SGHTA and CDR2 is FQGNSA. The V and J ends lost 5 bases and 7 bases respectively, with 15 bases between them. There are 14 residues in the CDR3. The CDR3 region is CASSPSLGSQPQHF. CDR3 DNA sequence: TGTGCCAGCAGCCCTAGTCTGGGATCCCAGCCCCAGCATTTT.

V and J are TRBV4-1 and TRBJ1-1, with 7 bases matching TRBD1. The CDR3 length is 17 residues. The germline V gene has CDR1 MGHRA and CDR2 YSYEKL. Trimming cost V 4 bases and J 4 bases; bases outside gene matches: 15. CDR3 sequence (DNA): TGCGCCAGCAGCCTTATAGCCAGGGGGGTATCCGGCACTGAAGCTTTCTTT. Protein sequence: CASSLIARGVSGTEAFF.

This clone was picked up one time. CDR3 in DNA: TGTGCCAGCAGTTTCAGGGCTGGAAACACCATATATTTT. It specifies CASSFRAGNTIYF. The chain links TRBV12-3 or TRBV12-4 to TRBJ1-3; D may be TRBD1 (5 bases). Trimming removed 3 bases from V and 2 bases from J, with 5 bases in between. This CDR3 comprises 13 residues.

The rearrangement links TRBV19 to TRBJ1-5; possibly TRBD1 for D (5 bases). Germline V CDR1 and CDR2: LNHDA, SQIVND (reference sequence). This CDR3 has 15 residues. V was cut by 6 bases and J by 3 bases, with 15 bases left in between. The DNA for the CDR3 is TGTGCCAGTAGCAAGACATCAGGGACCAATCAGCCCCAGCATTTT. This gives the protein CASSKTSGTNQPQHF.

There are a few counts of this clone. The chain uses TRBV19 and TRBJ1-5; TRBD1 is a possible D gene (6 bases). This CDR3 has 14 residues. V was pared by 6 bases and J by 7 bases, with 16 bases between. Per the germline V gene, CDR1 is LNHDA and CDR2 is SQIVND (reference sequence). CDR3 in DNA: TGTGCCAGTAGCTCAACAGGGTTTTACCAGCCCCAGCATTTT. Protein product: CASSSTGFYQPQHF.

The chain is built from TRBV11-3 and TRBJ2-7, with 7 positions matching TRBD1. The V gene's germline CDR1 is SGHNT and CDR2 YENEEA. V dropped 5 bases and J dropped 2; count of bases not matched to a gene: 6. This CDR3 has 14 amino acids. Here the CDR3 reads CASSPRDRAYEQYF. The CDR3 nucleotides read TGTGCCAGCAGCCCGAGGGACAGAGCCTACGAGCAGTACTTC.

This clone turned up a few times. V usage is TRBV5-4 and J usage is TRBJ2-5; 9 nucleotides agree with TRBD2. The CDR3 runs 15 residues. CDR1 and CDR2 (germline): SGHNT, YYREEE (reference sequence). V shed 4 bases, J shed 5 bases, and the junction held 9 bases outside the gene matches. CDR3 sequence reads: CASSRRAGGWETQYF. The CDR3 DNA sequence: TGTGCCAGCAGCCGGAGAGCGGGGGGCTGGGAGACCCAGTACTTC. The entire variable domain, with the rest obtained from reference TRBV5-4 and TRBJ2-5, is as follows: ETGVTQSPTHLIKTRGQQVTLRCSSQSGHNTVSWYQQALGQGPQFIFQYYREEENGRGNFPPRFSGLQFPNYSSELNVNALELDDSALYLCASSRRAGGWETQYFGPGTRLLVL.

The genes are TRBV7-8 and TRBJ1-4; no clear D. V lost 3 bases and J lost 4, with 6 bases in between. The V gene's germline CDR1 is SGHVS and CDR2 FQNEAQ. The CDR3 is 13 residues long. The CDR3 DNA follows: TGTGCCAGCAGCTTGATGGATAATGAAAAACTGTTTTTT. Its protein product is CASSLMDNEKLFF.

The chain is built from TRBV18 and TRBJ2-5; 8 bases agree with TRBD1. V gave up 5 bases and J gave up 5 bases; unmatched junction bases: 7. Germline V CDR1 and CDR2: KGHSH, LQKENI. The CDR3 is made up of 14 amino acids. DNA for the CDR3: TGTGCCAGCTCAAACCTGGACAGGGCGGAGACCCAGTACTTC. Translating gives CASSNLDRAETQYF. Complete variable domain (other parts from reference TRBV18 and TRBJ2-5): NAGVMQNPRHLVRRRGQEARLRCSPMKGHSHVYWYRQLPEEGLKFMVYLQKENIIDESGMPKERFSAEFPKEGPSILRIQQVVRGDSAAYFCASSNLDRAETQYFGPGTRLLVL.

This rearrangement joins TRBV15 to TRBJ1-5; D is ambiguous. The CDR3 loop spans 13 amino acids. Germline CDR1 and CDR2: LNHNV and YYDKDF (reference sequence). Trimming removed 3 bases at V and 11 bases at J, with 14 bases between. The CDR3 bases are TGTGCCACCAGCAGTGATCCTCTTACGACCCAGCATTTT. It codes for CATSSDPLTTQHF.

The chain uses TRBV27 and TRBJ1-1; TRBD1 might be the D (5 bases). The CDR3 runs to 15 residues. The germline CDR1 and CDR2 sequences are MNHEY and SMNVEV (reference sequence). Trimming cost V 7 bases and J 0 bases, with 15 bases left between them. CDR3 sequence (DNA): TGTGCCAGCACCGACAGCGAAAACATGAACACTGAAGCTTTCTTT. This codes for CASTDSENMNTEAFF.

The count of this clone is one. The chain has TRBV6-5 and TRBJ1-1; TRBD1 might be the D (5 bases). This CDR3 has 15 amino acids. Per the germline V gene, CDR1 is MNHEY and CDR2 is SVGAGI. V was pared by 5 bases and J by 8 bases, with 21 bases between. In nucleotides, the CDR3 is TGTGCCAGCAGTAACCCCGAGACAGCCCTTCGCGAAGCTTTCTTT. This translates into CASSNPETALREAFF.

The CDR3 spells CASSYLNPNTGELFF. CDR3 nucleotides: TGTGCCAGCAGTTACCTCAACCCGAACACCGGGGAGCTGTTTTTT. V is TRBV6-5 and J is TRBJ2-2, with D hard to call. Trimming pared 2 bases from V and 0 bases from J, leaving 7 bases between. The germline CDR1 and CDR2 sequences are MNHEY and SVGAGI. This CDR3 is 15 amino acids long.

The genes are TRBV5-1 and TRBJ2-1; D unclear. The CDR3 is made up of 15 amino acids. V was cut by 2 bases and J by 0 bases, with 9 bases left in between. Germline V lookup: CDR1 SGHRS, CDR2 YFSETQ. CDR3 nucleotides: TGCGCCAGCAGCTTAGTTTCTAGCTCCTACAATGAGCAGTTCTTC. This translates into CASSLVSSSYNEQFF.

DNA for the CDR3: TGTGCCTGGAGTGTAAAGGGAAACACCATATATTTT. It encodes CAWSVKGNTIYF. The chain uses TRBV30 and TRBJ1-3; no clear D. The CDR3 totals 12 residues. The germline V gene has CDR1 GTSNPN and CDR2 SVGIG (reference sequence). Deletions cut 0 bases from V and 4 bases from J, with 4 bases between.

This chain uses TRBV18 with TRBJ1-4; a weak D match, TRBD1 (6 bases). CDR1 and CDR2 from the germline V gene are KGHSH and LQKENI. The V end lost 3 bases, the J end lost 4 bases, and 18 bases lay between the germline ends. The CDR3 is 17 amino acids. The CDR3 here is CASSPELQGSNNEKLFF. The DNA for the CDR3 is TGTGCCAGCTCACCCGAATTACAGGGTTCAAATAATGAAAAACTGTTTTTT.

The rearrangement joins TRBV15 to TRBJ1-1, with D unclear. V lost 5 bases and J 6 bases, leaving 10 bases between the germline ends. CDR1 LNHNV and CDR2 YYDKDF come from the germline V gene (reference sequence). The CDR3 totals 12 residues. CDR3 in amino acids: CATSLGSSEAFF. Here the CDR3 DNA reads TGTGCCACCAGCCTTGGCAGCTCTGAAGCTTTCTTT.

The chain links TRBV30 to TRBJ2-7, with D unresolved. The CDR3 has 11 amino acids. The germline CDR1 and CDR2 sequences are GTSNPN and SVGIG (reference sequence). V shed 8 bases and J shed 3 bases, with 11 bases lying between them. CDR3 amino acids: CAGADLYEQYV. CDR3 coding DNA: TGTGCCGGTGCAGACCTCTACGAGCAGTACGTC.

The chain couples TRBV7-9 to TRBJ1-1; a weak D match, TRBD1 (6 bases). Per germline, CDR1 SEHNR and CDR2 FQNEAQ (reference sequence). The CDR3 has 14 amino acids. The V end was cut by 2 bases, the J end by 4 bases, with 11 bases between. The CDR3 loop reads CASSLQGGRTEAFF. CDR3 bases: TGTGCCAGCAGCTTACAAGGGGGGCGCACTGAAGCTTTCTTT.

The rearrangement uses TRBV27 and TRBJ2-5; D is undetermined. Looked up from germline, CDR1 is MNHEY and CDR2 is SMNVEV (reference sequence). The V and J ends lost 4 bases and 0 bases respectively, with 6 bases between them. This CDR3 spans 13 amino acids. CDR3: CASSYQDQETQYF. The CDR3 nucleotides are TGTGCCAGCAGTTACCAAGACCAAGAGACCCAGTACTTC.

CDR3 sequence: CASSSRPGQGVVRNTEAFF. The CDR3, as DNA: TGTGCCAGCTCATCCCGACCGGGACAGGGTGTCGTGAGGAACACTGAAGCTTTCTTT. This chain connects TRBV18 to TRBJ1-1; 9 nucleotides agree with TRBD1. The CDR3 totals 19 residues. CDR1 and CDR2 from the germline V gene are KGHSH and LQKENI. V lost 5 bases and J lost 1; bases outside the gene matches: 17.

This chain links TRBV4-3 with TRBJ2-7, with 11 bases matching TRBD1. J lost 2 bases, V lost 0 bases, and 3 bases had no gene match. CDR1 is LGHNA and CDR2 is YSLEER in the germline V gene. The CDR3 contains 16 residues. The DNA of the CDR3 is TGCGCCAGCAGCCAAGAAGGGGGACAGGGGGCCTACGAGCAGTACTTC. Translating gives CASSQEGGQGAYEQYF.